This T cell receptor beta chain comes out of a study of blood T cell repertoires in COVID-19. The V end was cut by 2 bases, the J end by 0 bases, with 8 bases between. This CDR3 is 15 amino acids long. Germline CDR1 reads MNHEY; CDR2 reads SVGEGT. In terms of age and location, participants ranged from about 18 to 100 years and lived in approximately 26 US areas. Produced via immunoSEQ multiplex PCR; TCRdb's table is partial and in-frame only. Altogether 130,000 to 150,000 clones are present, around 87% being singletons, with the ten largest covering about 1.2%. This receptor was obtained from a woman aged 25-40 years with acute COVID-19. Sequencing was performed on PBMCs or T cells enriched from blood (not recorded which). The chain uses TRBV6-2 or TRBV6-3 and TRBJ1-3, with D uncertain. For the CDR3, the DNA is TGTGCCAGCAGTTACCGTCCAGACTCTGGAAACACCATATATTTT. Translation gives CASSYRPDSGNTIYF.